The 13 T cell receptor beta chains listed next were all sequenced from one sample in a study of T cell responses to AZD1222 COVID-19 vaccine. Method: immunoSEQ multiplex PCR; TCRdb's copy keeps in-frame clones and lacks some. The sample shows about 120,000 clones, roughly 90% of them seen only once. The material sequenced was peripheral blood, taken 28 days after the second AZD1222 dose. These receptor sequences come from an adult who received the AZD1222 COVID-19 vaccine.

V gene TRBV3-1 (or the pseudogene TRBV3-2) combines with J gene TRBJ1-5; D may be TRBD1 (5 bases). Germline V CDR1 and CDR2: LGHDT, YNNKEL (reference sequence). The CDR3 consists of 14 residues. Trimming cost V 2 bases and J 7 bases, with 12 bases left between them. The chain's CDR3 is CASSQKTVNQPQHF. CDR3 coding DNA: TGTGCCAGCAGCCAAAAGACAGTCAACCAGCCCCAGCATTTT.

This sequence joins TRBV19 and TRBJ1-2, with TRBD1 matching 8 bases. V shed 3 bases and J 1 base; nucleotides not matched to a gene: 10. Germline loops: CDR1 LNHDA, CDR2 SQIVND (reference sequence). The CDR3 contains 17 residues. CDR3 in DNA: TGTGCCAGTAGTATCCTGCGACAGGGGCTCGGTAACTATGGCTACACCTTC. Its translation is CASSILRQGLGNYGYTF.

V is TRBV7-9 and J is TRBJ1-4; D gene ambiguous. The CDR3 sequence is 16 residues long. Germline V gene lookup returns CDR1 SEHNR and CDR2 FQNEAQ (reference sequence). The V and J ends lost 1 base and 8 bases respectively, with 17 bases between them. The CDR3 bases are TGTGCCAGCAGCTTAGGGCGCGGCGAAGGGTACGAAAAACTGTTTTTT. It is translated as CASSLGRGEGYEKLFF. Looking up the rest from reference TRBV7-9 and TRBJ1-4 gives the full variable domain: DTGVSQNPRHKITKRGQNVTFRCDPISEHNRLYWYRQTLGQGPEFLTYFQNEAQLEKSRLLSDRFSAERPKGSFSTLEIQRTEQGDSAMYLCASSLGRGEGYEKLFFGSGTQLSVL.

The V gene is TRBV3-1 (or the pseudogene TRBV3-2), the J gene TRBJ2-3; no definite D call. The V end lost 5 bases, the J end lost 5 bases, and 14 bases lay between the germline ends. Per the germline V gene, CDR1 is LGHDT and CDR2 is YNNKEL (reference sequence). The CDR3 has 14 residues. The CDR3 DNA sequence: TGTGCCAGCAGCAGAGACCCCTTGGGAGATACGCAGTATTTT. This encodes CASSRDPLGDTQYF.

The rearrangement links TRBV7-3 to TRBJ1-1; possible D gene TRBD1, 5 bases. Germline loops: CDR1 SGHTA, CDR2 FQGTGA. The CDR3 totals 16 residues. V was cut by 5 bases and J by 0 bases, with 16 bases left in between. The CDR3 reads CASSPLGGVLNTEAFF. CDR3 nucleotides: TGTGCCAGCAGCCCTCTCGGAGGGGTACTGAACACTGAAGCTTTCTTT.

The V and J genes are TRBV6-2 or TRBV6-3 and TRBJ2-7, with TRBD1 identical over 7 bases. Germline V CDR1 and CDR2: MNHEY, SVGEGT. The CDR3 runs to 12 residues. Trimming at V came to 6 bases and at J to 7 bases, leaving 6 bases not matched to a gene. CDR3 DNA: TGTGCCAGCAGCCGACAGGGTTGGGAGCAGTACTTC. This translates into CASSRQGWEQYF.

The rearrangement links TRBV6-2 or TRBV6-3 to TRBJ1-2; no clear D. The CDR3 spans 13 residues. Germline CDR1 and CDR2: MNHEY and SVGEGT. With 0 bases removed from V and 6 bases from J, the gap between germline ends came to 8 bases. The CDR3: CASSYSGLNGYTF. Here the CDR3 DNA reads TGTGCCAGCAGTTACTCAGGCTTGAATGGCTACACCTTC.

The chain links TRBV7-2 to TRBJ2-5; D possibly corresponds to TRBD1 (5 bases). Germline V CDR1 and CDR2: SGHTA, FQGNSA. The V end was cut by 1 base, the J end by 2 bases, with 5 bases between. The CDR3 sequence is 13 residues long. The CDR3 sequence is CASSLGQQETQYF. The DNA for the CDR3 is TGTGCCAGCAGCTTAGGACAGCAAGAGACCCAGTACTTC.

This sequence joins TRBV4-3 and TRBJ1-1; D ambiguous. This CDR3 comprises 14 residues. Germline loops: CDR1 LGHNA, CDR2 YSLEER. The ends were cut back, 4 bases at V and 4 bases at J, with 13 bases in the middle. The CDR3 sequence: CASSRGWEGTEAFF. The DNA of the CDR3 is TGCGCCAGCAGCCGGGGTTGGGAGGGCACTGAAGCTTTCTTT.

The chain uses TRBV7-2 and TRBJ1-4; D gene ambiguous. Germline CDR1 SGHTA, CDR2 FQGNSA. The CDR3 totals 15 residues. V was trimmed by 0 bases and J by 6 bases, leaving 11 bases between them. In DNA form, the CDR3 reads TGTGCCAGCAGCTTAGCGTTGGGGAGTTATGAAAAACTGTTTTTT. Translated: CASSLALGSYEKLFF.

This clone is a singleton in its sample. CDR3 sequence reads: CASSPPGRRGQETQYF. CDR3 bases: TGTGCCAGCAGCCCACCCGGGCGGAGAGGGCAGGAGACCCAGTACTTC. The J gene is TRBJ2-5, the V gene TRBV2; a possible D gene is TRBD2 (5 bases). Trimming took off 6 bases at V and 5 bases at J, with 22 bases between the two ends. The germline V gene has CDR1 SNHLY and CDR2 FYNNEI. The CDR3 totals 16 residues.

This clone showed up just a few times. The chain carries TRBV19 and TRBJ1-2, with 7 bases fitting TRBD1. V trimming: 1 base; J trimming: 5 bases; junction bases outside the gene matches: 7. This CDR3 comprises 15 residues. Germline V gene lookup returns CDR1 LNHDA and CDR2 SQIVND (reference sequence). The CDR3 bases are TGTGCCAGTAGTATAGCGGGACAGATTCGTTATGGCTACACCTTC. Protein product: CASSIAGQIRYGYTF. The entire variable domain, with the rest obtained from reference TRBV19 and TRBJ1-2, is as follows: DGGITQSPKYLFRKEGQNVTLSCEQNLNHDAMYWYRQDPGQGLRLIYYSQIVNDFQKGDIAEGYSVSREKKESFPLTVTSAQKNPTAFYLCASSIAGQIRYGYTFGSGTRLTVV.

This chain uses TRBV7-3 with TRBJ1-3, with 8 bases fitting TRBD1. CDR3 length equals 15 residues. Per the germline V gene, CDR1 is SGHTA and CDR2 is FQGTGA. The J segment lost 3 bases and the V segment lost 5 bases, leaving 6 bases of the junction unmatched. The CDR3 sequence: CASSRTGGYGNTIYF. Written as DNA, the CDR3 is TGTGCCAGCAGCCGAACAGGGGGATATGGAAACACCATATATTTT.